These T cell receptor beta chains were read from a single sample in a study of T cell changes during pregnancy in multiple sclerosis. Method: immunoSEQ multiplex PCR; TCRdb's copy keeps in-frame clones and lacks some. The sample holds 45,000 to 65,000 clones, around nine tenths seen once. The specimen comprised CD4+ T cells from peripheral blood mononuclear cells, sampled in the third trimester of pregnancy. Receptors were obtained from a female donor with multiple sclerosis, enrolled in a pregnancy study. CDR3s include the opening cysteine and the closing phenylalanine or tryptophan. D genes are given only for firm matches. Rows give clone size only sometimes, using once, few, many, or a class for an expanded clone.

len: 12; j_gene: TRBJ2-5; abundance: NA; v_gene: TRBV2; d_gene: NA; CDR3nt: TGTGCCAGCCAAACCCGCGGGGAGACCCAGTACTTC; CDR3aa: CASQTRGETQYF
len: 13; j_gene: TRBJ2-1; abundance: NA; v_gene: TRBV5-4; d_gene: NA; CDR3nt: TGTGCCAGCAGCTTGGGAGGCTACAATGAGCAGTTCTTC; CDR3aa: CASSLGGYNEQFF
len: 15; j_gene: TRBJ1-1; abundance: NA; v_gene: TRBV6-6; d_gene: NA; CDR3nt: TGTGCCAGCAACAAAATTCTGGCCTTGAACACTGAAGCTTTCTTT; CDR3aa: CASNKILALNTEAFF
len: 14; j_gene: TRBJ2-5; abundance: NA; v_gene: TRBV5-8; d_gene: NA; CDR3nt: TGTGCCGGATTCCAGGGGCCTCTACGAGAGACCCAGTACTTC; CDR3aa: CAGFQGPLRETQYF
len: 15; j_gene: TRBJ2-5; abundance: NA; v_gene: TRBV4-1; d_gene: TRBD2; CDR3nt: TGCGCCAGCAGCCTTAGCGGGGGGTTGCAAGAGACCCAGTACTTC; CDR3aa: CASSLSGGLQETQYF
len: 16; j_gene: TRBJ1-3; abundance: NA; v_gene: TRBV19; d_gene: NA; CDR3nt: TGTGCCAGTAGTATCTACGGGGTAGCCTCTGGAAACACCATATATTTT; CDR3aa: CASSIYGVASGNTIYF
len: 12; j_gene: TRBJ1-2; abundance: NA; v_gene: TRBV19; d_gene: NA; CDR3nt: TGTGCCAGTAGCCGACAGGACTATGGCTACACCTTC; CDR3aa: CASSRQDYGYTF
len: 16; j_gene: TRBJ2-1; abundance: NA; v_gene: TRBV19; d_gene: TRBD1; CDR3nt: TGTGCCAGTAGTATGTCGACAGGGGGTCTCGACAATGAGCAGTTCTTC; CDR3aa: CASSMSTGGLDNEQFF
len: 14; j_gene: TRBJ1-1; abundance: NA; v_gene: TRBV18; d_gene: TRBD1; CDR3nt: TGTGCCAGCTCAAAGACAGGGAAAAACACTGAAGCTTTCTTT; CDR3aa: CASSKTGKNTEAFF
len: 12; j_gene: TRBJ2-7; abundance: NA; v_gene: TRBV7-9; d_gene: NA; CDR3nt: TGTGCCAGCAGCTCCCAAGGGGCAGGGAAGTACTTC; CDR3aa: CASSSQGAGKYF
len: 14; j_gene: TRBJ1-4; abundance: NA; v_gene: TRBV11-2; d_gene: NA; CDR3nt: TGTGCCAGCAGCTTCTCTCAGGGGAGGGGTAAACTGTTTTTT; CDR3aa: CASSFSQGRGKLFF
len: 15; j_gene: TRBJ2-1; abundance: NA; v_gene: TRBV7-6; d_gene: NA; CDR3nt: TGTGCCAGCAGCCGGGACTCCCTCTCCTACAATGAGCAGTTCTTC; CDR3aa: CASSRDSLSYNEQFF
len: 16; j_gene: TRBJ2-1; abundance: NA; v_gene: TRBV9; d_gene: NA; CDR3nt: TGTGCCAGCAGCGTAGGAAGCGACTTCGCCCGGTATGAGCAGTTCTTC; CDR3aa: CASSVGSDFARYEQFF
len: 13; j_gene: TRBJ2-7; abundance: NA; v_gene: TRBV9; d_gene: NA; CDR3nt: TGTGCCAGCATATTCGAGGGGAGGTCGGAGCAGTACTTC; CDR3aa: CASIFEGRSEQYF
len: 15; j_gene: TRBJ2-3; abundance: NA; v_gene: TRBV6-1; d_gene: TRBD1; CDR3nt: TGTGCCAGCAGCGAATCTGGGACAGACACAGATACGCAGTATTTT; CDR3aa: CASSESGTDTDTQYF
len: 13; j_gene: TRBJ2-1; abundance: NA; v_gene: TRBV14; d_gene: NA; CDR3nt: TGTGCCAGCAGCCAAGATATTTCCCTAAAGCAGTTCTTC; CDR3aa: CASSQDISLKQFF
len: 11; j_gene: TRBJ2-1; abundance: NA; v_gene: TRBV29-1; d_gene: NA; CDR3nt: TGCAGCGCCCCCAGCGGCAATGAGCAGTTCTTC; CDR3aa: CSAPSGNEQFF
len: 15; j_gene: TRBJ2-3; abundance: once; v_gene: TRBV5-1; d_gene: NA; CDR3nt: TGCGCCAGCAGCTTGGATGGGGCTTCCACAGATACGCAGTATTTT; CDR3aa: CASSLDGASTDTQYF
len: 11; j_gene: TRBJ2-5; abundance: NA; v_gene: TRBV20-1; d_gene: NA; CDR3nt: TGCAGTGCCCGACAGGTGGAGACCCAGTACTTC; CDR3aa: CSARQVETQYF
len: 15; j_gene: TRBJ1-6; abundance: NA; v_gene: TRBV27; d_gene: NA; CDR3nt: TGTGCCAGCAGTCTTTGGCCAGCGAATAATTCACCCCTCCACTTT; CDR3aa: CASSLWPANNSPLHF
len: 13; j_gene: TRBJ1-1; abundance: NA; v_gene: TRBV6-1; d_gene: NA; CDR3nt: TGTGCCAGCGATCTCAGGGTACACTCGGAAGCTTTCTTT; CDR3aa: CASDLRVHSEAFF
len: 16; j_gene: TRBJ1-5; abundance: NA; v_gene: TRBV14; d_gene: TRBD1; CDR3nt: TGTGCCAGCAGCCAAGATCCGGACAGGTGGGATCAGCCCCAGCATTTT; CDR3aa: CASSQDPDRWDQPQHF